The 22 T cell receptor beta chains below all came from one sample that was sequenced in a study of tumor and adjacent non-tumor tissue in lung cancer (dated by TCRdb to 2017 to 2018). The library relied on multiplex PCR. Data came from an Illumina HiSeq 2500. TCRbeta libraries were constructed through three rounds of nested PCR with primers (Table S4) according to protocols adapted from ARM-PCR. TCRdb reprocessed the public reads (quality trimming at Q25 with fastp, clone calling with MiXCR) and kept in-frame beta chains. Rows matching on CDR3 protein sequence are summarized as one entry with the most common DNA and genes. The sample table holds approximately 110,000 distinct CDR3 sequences, of which under 65% were seen once. The leading ten clones occupy around 19% of the sample. Bulk unsorted tissue served as the source for RNA extraction, and RNA quality was assessed using a NanoDrop ND-1000 and an Agilent 2100. The normal lung samples consisted of distant non-tumor tissue collected more than 3 cm from the tumor edge.

The sample was distant non-tumor lung tissue. These receptors all come from a man aged 60-69 years with non-small cell lung cancer.

On this clonotype itself: This may be a read error: a much more frequent sequence differs by one nucleotide. The chain links TRBV14 to TRBJ1-2; D perhaps matches TRBD1 (5 bases). The CDR3 runs 17 residues. Trimming removed 4 bases from V and 0 bases from J, with 18 bases in between. The germline V gene has CDR1 SGHDN and CDR2 FVKESK. The CDR3: CASSLNTWTLSNYGYTF. In DNA, the CDR3 is TGTGCCAGCAGCCTCAACACCTGGACACTGTCTAACTATGGCTACACCTTC.

The rearrangement links TRBV11-1 to TRBJ2-3; D remains ambiguous. V lost 5 bases to trimming and J lost 4 bases, with 13 bases between them. CDR3 length equals 14 residues. Germline values: CDR1 SGHAT, CDR2 FQDESV (reference sequence). CDR3 in DNA: TGTGCCAGCAGCATTCAACAAGGCTCAGATACGCAGTATTTT. This sequence encodes CASSIQQGSDTQYF.

Worth noting for this clonotype: Given a much more abundant clone one base away, this may be a read error. The chain joins TRBV20-1 to TRBJ2-4, with 7 bases that match TRBD1. Germline CDR1 DFQATT, CDR2 SNEGSKA (reference sequence). The CDR3 is 13 amino acids. In nucleotides, the CDR3 is TGCGGTGCTAGCCCGGGACAGCTAAACATTCAGTACTTC. Translating gives CGASPGQLNIQYF.

This chain uses TRBV7-9 with TRBJ2-1; the match to TRBD2 covers 8 bases. Germline V CDR1 and CDR2: SEHNR, FQNEAQ (reference sequence). This CDR3 region has 15 residues. V lost 5 bases to trimming and J lost 0 bases; unmatched junction nucleotides: 3. CDR3 DNA: TGTGCCAGCAGCATGAGCGGGAGCTCCTACAATGAGCAGTTCTTC. Amino acid sequence: CASSMSGSSYNEQFF.

For this clonotype: Mismatch with germline at one junction end may stem from a read error. The chain joins TRBV11-2 to TRBJ2-7; D possibly uses TRBD1 or TRBD2 (6 bases each). The CDR3 is 15 amino acids. The germline V gene has CDR1 SGHAT and CDR2 FQNNGV. The CDR3 protein is CTRSLAHGGDNEQYF. The CDR3 coding sequence is TGTACCAGGAGCTTAGCACACGGGGGCGATAACGAGCAGTACTTC.

The table lists this clonotype with a few counts. The chain combines TRBV28 with TRBJ2-2; D is unresolved. CDR1 and CDR2 (germline): MDHEN, SYDVKM. Trimming took off 3 bases at V and 2 bases at J, with 7 bases between the two ends. The CDR3 contains 14 residues. The CDR3 DNA is TGTGCCAGCAGTTTTGGGCCTAACACCGGGGAGCTGTTTTTT. It is translated as CASSFGPNTGELFF.

On this clonotype: Likely a read error: the CDR3 ends without its conserved phenylalanine or tryptophan. The chain employs TRBV4-3 and TRBJ2-1; possibly TRBD2 for D (5 bases). CDR1 is LGHNA, CDR2 YSLEER, per germline. The CDR3 consists of 15 residues. V was pared by 0 bases and J by 6 bases, with 12 bases between. As DNA, the CDR3 is TGCGCCAGCAGCCAAGATTACGACGGGGTCAATGAGCAGTTCATC. Its protein product is CASSQDYDGVNEQFI.

This clonotype has a handful of counts. V gene TRBV9 combines with J gene TRBJ1-5, with unresolved D. This CDR3 is 15 amino acids long. Germline V lookup: CDR1 SGDLS, CDR2 YYNGEE. Deletions cut 0 bases from V and 0 bases from J, with 7 bases between. CDR3 in DNA: TGTGCCAGCAGCGTAGGGGCTGATAGCAATCAGCCCCAGCATTTT. It codes for CASSVGADSNQPQHF.

This clonotype was detected many times. This sequence joins TRBV30 and TRBJ2-7; D is unclear. CDR1 and CDR2 from the germline V gene are GTSNPN and SVGIG (reference sequence). CDR3 size: 12 residues. Deletions cut 1 base from V and 7 bases from J, with 11 bases between. The CDR3 loop reads CAWSEASVEQYF. The DNA for the CDR3 is TGTGCCTGGAGTGAGGCTAGTGTTGAGCAGTACTTC. Using reference TRBV30 and TRBJ2-7 for the parts outside the CDR3, the full variable domain is SQTIHQWPATLVQPVGSPLSLECTVEGTSNPNLYWYRQAAGRGLQLLFYSVGIGQISSEVPQNLSASRPQDRQFILSSKKLLLSDSGFYLCAWSEASVEQYFGPGTRLTVT.

Details on this clonotype: The junction and the germline gene differ at one end; a read error may be behind it. The chain joins TRBV19 to TRBJ2-2; 10 nucleotides line up with TRBD1. This CDR3 is built from 16 residues. Germline V lookup: CDR1 LNHDA, CDR2 SQIVND (reference sequence). Written as DNA, the CDR3 is TGTGCCAGTAGTAAGACAGGGGGCACGGACACCGGGGAGCTGTCTTTT. It yields the protein CASSKTGGTDTGELSF.

On this clonotype itself: The junction departs from the called germline gene at one end, perhaps through a read error. The J gene is TRBJ1-5, the V gene TRBV4-2; 8 bases are shared with TRBD1. The assigned J gene may be wrong: the sequence end matches TRBJ2-3 better. The CDR3 extends over 17 amino acids. Germline assignment: CDR1 LGHNA and CDR2 YNFKEQ. In DNA form, the CDR3 reads TGTACCAGCAGCCAAGATCCGGGCCAGGGGGCTTATCAGCCCCAGTATTTT. It codes for CTSSQDPGQGAYQPQYF.

In regard to this clonotype: A read error is likely, as this CDR3 ends without the conserved phenylalanine or tryptophan. The chain employs TRBV11-3 and TRBJ2-1, with 12 bases identical to TRBD2. The V gene end was trimmed by 6 bases and the J gene end by 5 bases; junction bases not matched to a gene: 8. The CDR3 is made up of 16 amino acids. Per germline, CDR1 SGHNT and CDR2 YENEEA. In DNA, the CDR3 is TGTGCCAGCAGTCCCAGACTAGCGGGAGATAACAATGAGCAGTTCATC. Its translation is CASSPRLAGDNNEQFI.

Remarks on this clonotype: This may be a read error: a much more frequent sequence differs by one nucleotide. V gene TRBV20-1 combines with J gene TRBJ1-1, with D possibly TRBD1 on 6 matching bases. This CDR3 is built from 14 residues. V was cut by 0 bases and J by 6 bases, with 14 bases left in between. Germline V gives CDR1 DFQATT, CDR2 SNEGSKA (reference sequence). DNA for the CDR3: TGCAGTGCTAGAGAAACCAGGGGTCTTCCTGAAGCTTTCTTT. This gives the protein CSARETRGLPEAFF.

This clonotype was recorded many times. The chain employs TRBV29-1 and TRBJ2-1; D is uncertain. Trimming took 1 base from V and 0 from J, leaving 7 bases between them. The CDR3 runs to 14 residues. Germline CDR1 is SQVTM and CDR2 is ANQGSEA. The chain's CDR3 is CSVEVVDSYNEQFF. The CDR3 DNA is TGCAGCGTTGAAGTTGTTGACTCCTACAATGAGCAGTTCTTC.

V gene TRBV11-1 combines with J gene TRBJ2-1; possible D gene TRBD1, 6 bases. Germline lookup yields CDR1 SGHAT and CDR2 FQDESV (reference sequence). V was cut by 2 bases and J by 9 bases, with 17 bases left in between. The CDR3 consists of 15 residues. The DNA for the CDR3 is TGTGCCAGCAGCTTAAGGGGTGTTGAGGACAGTGAGCAGTTCTTC. Translation gives CASSLRGVEDSEQFF.

The gene calls are TRBV29-1 and TRBJ2-5, with TRBD1 matching over 12 bases. Germline trimming cut 1 base from V and 13 bases from J; bases unmatched to any gene: 19. Germline values: CDR1 SQVTM, CDR2 ANQGSEA. The CDR3 sequence is 17 residues long. CDR3 loop: CSVEGGQGAQRGETLYF. The CDR3 bases are TGCAGCGTTGAAGGGGGACAGGGGGCACAACGGGGAGAGACCTTGTACTTC.

This clonotype was seen a few times. This sequence joins TRBV11-2 and TRBJ2-2; TRBD2 matches at 15 bases. CDR1 and CDR2 (germline): SGHAT, FQNNGV. CDR3 size: 16 residues. Unmatched junction bases numbered 4, after V lost 5 bases and J lost 6 bases. The CDR3 region is CASSRGLAGGAGELFF. Here the CDR3 DNA reads TGTGCCAGCAGCCGAGGACTAGCGGGGGGGGCCGGGGAGCTGTTTTTT.

This clonotype showed up many times. A much larger clone lies one base from this, so it may be a read error. This rearrangement joins TRBV11-3 to TRBJ2-2, with D possibly TRBD1 on 6 matching bases. V lost 5 bases to trimming and J lost 7 bases, with 17 bases between them. The germline V gene encodes CDR1 SGHNT and CDR2 YENEEA. This CDR3 spans 15 amino acids. The CDR3 spells CASSEGLWDIGELFF. The CDR3 region has the DNA TGTGCCAGCAGCGAAGGACTTTGGGACATCGGGGAGCTGTTTTTT.

The chain carries TRBV20-1 and TRBJ2-7, with D possibly being TRBD1 (5 bases). V lost 5 bases and J 2 bases, leaving 13 bases between the germline ends. This CDR3 has 13 amino acids. Germline V gives CDR1 DFQATT, CDR2 SNEGSKA (reference sequence). CDR3 amino acids: CSAARQSPYEQYF. The CDR3 nucleotides read TGCAGTGCTGCTCGACAGAGTCCCTACGAGCAGTACTTC.

V and J are TRBV6-5 and TRBJ2-1; 7 bases line up with TRBD2. The CDR3 totals 17 residues. Germline CDR1 reads MNHEY; CDR2 reads SVGAGI. The trim removed 2 bases at V and 4 bases at J, leaving 11 bases unmatched. In DNA, the CDR3 is TGTGCCAGCAGTTACGAATATGCGGGACTACCTTACAATGAGCAGTTCTTC. Translated, it gives CASSYEYAGLPYNEQFF.

Only a few counts were recorded for this clonotype. A much larger clone differs by one base, so this may be a read error. This chain uses TRBV6-2 or TRBV6-3 with TRBJ2-5; 8 nucleotides agree with TRBD2. Per the germline V gene, CDR1 is MNHEY and CDR2 is SVGEGT. The CDR3 has 12 amino acids. CDR3 nucleotides: TGTGTGAGCGGGGGACACCAAGAGGCCCAGTACTTC. This translates into CVSGGHQEAQYF.

Points on this clonotype: Being one base from a much bigger clone, this may be a read error. The J gene is TRBJ2-1, the V gene TRBV20-1; D unresolved. CDR1 and CDR2 (germline): DFQATT, SNEGSKA (reference sequence). Trimming pared 5 bases from V and 6 bases from J, leaving 17 bases between. CDR3 length: 14 residues. CDR3 nucleotides: TGCAGTGCTGTGAAATTGTCCGGCTCCAATGAGCAGTTCTTC. Amino acid sequence: CSAVKLSGSNEQFF.